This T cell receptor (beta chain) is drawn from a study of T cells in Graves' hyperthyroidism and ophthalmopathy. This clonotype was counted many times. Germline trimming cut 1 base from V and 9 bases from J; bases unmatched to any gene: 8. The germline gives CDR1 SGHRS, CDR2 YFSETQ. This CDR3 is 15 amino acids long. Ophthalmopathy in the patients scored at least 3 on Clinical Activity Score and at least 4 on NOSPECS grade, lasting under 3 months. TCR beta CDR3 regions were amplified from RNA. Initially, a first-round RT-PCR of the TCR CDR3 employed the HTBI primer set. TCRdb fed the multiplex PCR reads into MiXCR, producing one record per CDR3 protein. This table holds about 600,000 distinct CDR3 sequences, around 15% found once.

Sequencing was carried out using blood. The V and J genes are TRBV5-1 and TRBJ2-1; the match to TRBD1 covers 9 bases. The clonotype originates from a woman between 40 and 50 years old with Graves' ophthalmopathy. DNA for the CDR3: TGCGCCAGCAGCTTGATGGGACAGGGTGAAAGTGAGCAGTTCTTC. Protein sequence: CASSLMGQGESEQFF.